Listed here are 10 T cell receptor beta chains from one sample, sequenced in a study of blood T cells in healthy people across ages. The second PCR ran roughly 7 to 11 cycles with a sample-barcoded 5' primer and J-beta primers. TCRdb passed the 5' RACE reads through MiXCR, listing each CDR3 protein once. The top ten clones hold about 11% of a sample with roughly 1.6 million distinct CDR3 sequences, roughly a third of them seen once. The sample taken for sequencing was blood. The receptor set was obtained from a young woman in good health.

The chain uses TRBV9 and TRBJ1-2; possibly TRBD1 for D (5 bases). Trimming removed 1 base at V and 4 bases at J, with 11 bases between. The germline V gene has CDR1 SGDLS and CDR2 YYNGEE. CDR3 length: 14 residues. The CDR3 sequence is CASSVPGPGYGYTF. CDR3 nucleotides: TGTGCCAGCAGCGTACCGGGACCGGGCTATGGCTACACCTTC.

V usage is TRBV9 and J usage is TRBJ2-1; 8 nucleotides align to TRBD2. Per germline, CDR1 SGDLS and CDR2 YYNGEE. CDR3 length: 15 amino acids. The V segment lost 3 bases and the J segment 2 bases; nucleotides outside the gene matches: 4. The CDR3 DNA follows: TGTGCCAGCAGCGAAAGGGGACTAGCCTACAATGAGCAGTTCTTC. It encodes CASSERGLAYNEQFF. Full variable domain (rest looked up from reference TRBV9 and TRBJ2-1): DSGVTQTPKHLITATGQRVTLRCSPRSGDLSVYWYQQSLDQGLQFLIQYYNGEERAKGNILERFSAQQFPDLHSELNLSSLELGDSALYFCASSERGLAYNEQFFGPGTRLTVL.

This clonotype was observed a few times. The chain combines TRBV9 with TRBJ2-1; 8 bases align to TRBD1. V gave up 2 bases and J gave up 8 bases; unmatched junction bases: 9. The CDR3 extends over 15 amino acids. Looked up from germline, CDR1 is SGDLS and CDR2 is YYNGEE. The CDR3 DNA follows: TGTGCCAGCAGCGTCGAAACAGGGGGATATTATGAGCAGTTCTTC. This translates into CASSVETGGYYEQFF.

A remark on this clonotype: Its ends do not fully match the called genes, so a read error is possible. The V gene is TRBV27, the J gene TRBJ1-1, with no clear D. Germline V gene data show CDR1 as MNHEY and CDR2 as SMNVEV (reference sequence). The CDR3 is 18 residues long. CDR3 sequence (DNA): TGTACCAGCAGTCGCCGGACGGTCCATACCCCTACGAACACTGAAGCTTTCTTT. Translation gives CTSSRRTVHTPTNTEAFF.

This clonotype was counted between two and nine times. The CDR3 DNA follows: TGCAGTGCAAGCTCCCCCCCGGCTGGCTACACCTTC. This encodes CSASSPPAGYTF. The chain uses TRBV20-1 and TRBJ1-2, with D hard to call. The CDR3 length is 12 residues. Per germline, CDR1 DFQATT and CDR2 SNEGSKA (reference sequence). V lost 6 bases to trimming and J lost 7 bases, with 15 bases between them.

This clonotype has a single count. This chain connects TRBV4-1 to TRBJ2-5; 7 bases line up with TRBD1. The ends lost 4 bases at V and 5 bases at J; junction bases unmatched: 13. Germline-derived CDR1 and CDR2 are MGHRA and YSYEKL. The CDR3 totals 16 residues. The CDR3 DNA follows: TGCGCCAGCAGCCTTTTCGGGGACAGCTCGGGTGAGACCCAGTACTTC. It is translated as CASSLFGDSSGETQYF.

This clonotype has only a few counts. The chain joins TRBV7-3 to TRBJ2-6; the D gene is possibly TRBD1 (6 bases). This CDR3 region has 17 residues. Per the germline V gene, CDR1 is SGHTA and CDR2 is FQGTGA. V gave up 0 bases and J gave up 0 bases, with 9 bases separating them. Here the CDR3 reads CASSLTGASSGANVLTF. In nucleotides, the CDR3 is TGTGCCAGCAGCTTAACGGGGGCGAGCTCTGGGGCCAACGTCCTGACTTTC.

This chain joins TRBV5-1 and TRBJ1-4, with a tentative D call TRBD1 (5 bases). Trimming stripped 4 bases from V and 5 bases from J, with 15 bases between. Germline values: CDR1 SGHRS, CDR2 YFSETQ. The CDR3 loop spans 15 amino acids. CDR3 region: CASSKEGRENEKLFF. The CDR3 DNA sequence: TGCGCCAGCAGCAAAGAGGGCAGGGAGAATGAAAAACTGTTTTTT.

The chain recombines TRBV6-1 with TRBJ2-7; D is unclear. Germline CDR1 reads MNHNS; CDR2 reads SASEGT. This CDR3 has 14 amino acids. Trimming pared 2 bases from V and 0 bases from J, leaving 8 bases between. The CDR3 loop reads CASSELAGSYEQYF. DNA for the CDR3: TGTGCCAGCAGTGAATTGGCAGGCTCCTACGAGCAGTACTTC.

The chain is built from TRBV14 and TRBJ2-7; D is possibly TRBD2 (5 bases). The tail of the sequence fits TRBJ2-5 better, so the J call may be wrong. This CDR3 has 13 residues. CDR1 is SGHDN, CDR2 FVKESK, per germline. CDR3 in amino acids: CASSHGGSGTQYF. The CDR3 DNA is TGTGCCAGCAGCCACGGCGGGTCGGGGACCCAGTACTTC.